This passage covers 10 T cell receptor beta chains from one sample sequenced in a study of cytomegalovirus exposure and HLA in healthy donors. PCR employed 60 Vbeta and 13 Jbeta primers. Some clones are missing from TCRdb's copy, which holds only in-frame ones; the method was immunoSEQ multiplex PCR. The table has some 130,000 clones, 60% to 85% seen once. Sequencing was carried out using PBMCs. Every receptor here comes from a female donor in good health and CMV-seropositive.

Only one count was recorded for this clone. V gene TRBV10-2 combines with J gene TRBJ2-1; TRBD2 aligns across 9 bases. Losses at the gene ends were 4 bases for V and 5 bases for J; bases not matched to a gene: 3. The CDR3 sequence is 14 residues long. From germline, CDR1 is WSHSY and CDR2 SAAADI. CDR3: CASSGLAENNEQFF. The CDR3 DNA sequence: TGCGCCAGCAGTGGACTAGCGGAGAACAATGAGCAGTTCTTC.

The rearrangement joins TRBV7-8 to TRBJ2-2; TRBD1 matches 10 bases. J gave up 14 bases and V 3 bases, and 15 bases lay outside the gene matches. CDR3 length equals 16 residues. In germline, CDR1 is SGHVS, CDR2 FQNEAQ. The CDR3 nucleotides are TGTGCCAGCAGCTTCAATGGGGGGACAGGGGTTAGGCTCCTGTTTTTT. Amino acid sequence: CASSFNGGTGVRLLFF.

A single count supports this clone. The chain joins TRBV30 to TRBJ1-2, with D unresolved. The CDR3 length is 15 residues. V was shortened by 2 bases and J by 0 bases, with 13 bases between the two germline ends. Germline values: CDR1 GTSNPN, CDR2 SVGIG (reference sequence). The CDR3 reads CAWSQLAPTNYGYTF. As DNA, the CDR3 is TGTGCCTGGAGTCAGCTAGCCCCAACTAACTATGGCTACACCTTC.

This clone was observed a few times. This chain joins TRBV5-1 and TRBJ1-1, with 9 nucleotides matching TRBD1. This CDR3 spans 15 amino acids. The germline V gene encodes CDR1 SGHRS and CDR2 YFSETQ. The ends lost 2 bases at V and 5 bases at J; junction bases unmatched: 7. In nucleotides, the CDR3 is TGCGCCAGCAGCTTAACACAGGGGGCAAAGACTGAAGCTTTCTTT. It encodes CASSLTQGAKTEAFF.

This clone was seen a handful of times. V is TRBV5-1 and J is TRBJ2-4; 7 bases fit TRBD2. Trimming took 4 bases from V and 6 from J; bases not matched to a gene: 4. CDR3 length: 13 amino acids. CDR1 and CDR2 from the germline V gene are SGHRS and YFSETQ. The CDR3 nucleotides are TGCGCCAGCAGCCGCGGGGAGGGAAACATTCAGTACTTC. Protein: CASSRGEGNIQYF. Full variable domain (missing parts from reference TRBV5-1 and TRBJ2-4): KAGVTQTPRYLIKTRGQQVTLSCSPISGHRSVSWYQQTPGQGLQFLFEYFSETQRNKGNFPGRFSGRQFSNSRSEMNVSTLELGDSALYLCASSRGEGNIQYFGAGTRLSVL.

The V gene is TRBV5-6, the J gene TRBJ1-4; 7 bases are a match to TRBD1. CDR1 and CDR2 from the germline V gene are SGHDT and YYEEEE. After removal of 4 bases from V and 5 bases from J, the junction contained 11 bases not matched to a gene. CDR3 length: 16 amino acids. The CDR3 loop is CASSRNTGVLNEKLFF. The CDR3 DNA follows: TGTGCCAGCAGCCGCAATACAGGGGTTTTAAATGAAAAACTGTTTTTT. Based on the CDR3 plus reference TRBV5-6 and TRBJ1-4, the full variable domain is DAGVTQSPTHLIKTRGQQVTLRCSPKSGHDTVSWYQQALGQGPQFIFQYYEEEERQRGNFPDRFSGHQFPNYSSELNVNALLLGDSALYLCASSRNTGVLNEKLFFGSGTQLSVL.

V usage is TRBV19 and J usage is TRBJ1-5; possibly TRBD1 for D (6 bases). Looked up from germline, CDR1 is LNHDA and CDR2 is SQIVND (reference sequence). Trimming took 7 bases from V and 1 from J, leaving 11 bases between them. This CDR3 is 14 amino acids long. The CDR3 is CASKPQGSNQPQHF. As DNA, the CDR3 is TGTGCCAGTAAGCCCCAGGGGAGCAATCAGCCCCAGCATTTT.

The chain carries TRBV29-1 and TRBJ1-3; 8 positions match TRBD1. There are 17 residues in the CDR3. Germline CDR1 SQVTM, CDR2 ANQGSEA. V lost 6 bases and J lost 0; bases outside the gene matches: 13. The CDR3 sequence: CSVRRGGQGSSGNTIYF. Here the CDR3 DNA reads TGCAGCGTCCGAAGGGGTGGACAGGGAAGCTCTGGAAACACCATATATTTT.

CDR3 bases: TGTGCCAGCTCACCAGCGTCGACAGAGCAGTTCTTC. Encoded protein: CASSPASTEQFF. This chain connects TRBV18 to TRBJ2-1, with D uncertain. This CDR3 spans 12 amino acids. The V gene's germline CDR1 is KGHSH and CDR2 LQKENI. Trimming took 2 bases from V and 10 from J, leaving 9 bases between them.

J is TRBJ2-7 and V is TRBV29-1; the D gene is possibly TRBD2 (5 bases). The V end lost 1 base, the J end lost 7 bases, and 26 bases lay between the germline ends. Germline V gives CDR1 SQVTM, CDR2 ANQGSEA. The CDR3 runs 17 residues. In nucleotides, the CDR3 is TGCAGCGTTGAAGGTTTGAGGGCAGGTGAACGATCCTTGGAGCAGTACTTC. Translating gives CSVEGLRAGERSLEQYF.